This T cell receptor (beta chain) stems from a study of blood T cell repertoires in COVID-19. Trimming took 5 bases from V and 0 from J, leaving 10 bases between them. Germline lookup yields CDR1 MNHEY and CDR2 SVGAGI. The CDR3 totals 14 residues. Using immunoSEQ multiplex PCR, the repertoire was profiled, and TCRdb retains in-frame clones only, with some absent. The table lists some 460,000 clones, approximately 90% of them singletons. Participants came from around 25 US areas, aged roughly 18 to 95 years. The sample taken for sequencing was PBMCs or T cells enriched from blood (not recorded which). The TCR comes from a young woman who had recovered from COVID-19. The V and J genes are TRBV6-5 and TRBJ1-1; possible D gene TRBD1, 6 bases. In DNA form, the CDR3 reads TGTGCCAGCAGTATGGACAGTGTGAACACTGAAGCTTTCTTT. Protein sequence: CASSMDSVNTEAFF.